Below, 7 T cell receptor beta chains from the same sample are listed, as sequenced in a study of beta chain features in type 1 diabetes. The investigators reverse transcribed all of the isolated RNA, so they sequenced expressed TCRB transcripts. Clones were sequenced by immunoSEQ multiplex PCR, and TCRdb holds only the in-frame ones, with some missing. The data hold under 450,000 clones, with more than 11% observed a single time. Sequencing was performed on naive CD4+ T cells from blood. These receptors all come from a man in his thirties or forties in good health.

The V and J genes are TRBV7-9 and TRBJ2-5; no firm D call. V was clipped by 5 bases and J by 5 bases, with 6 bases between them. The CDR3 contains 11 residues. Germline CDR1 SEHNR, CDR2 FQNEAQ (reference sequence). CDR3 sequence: CASSVSETQYF. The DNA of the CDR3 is TGTGCCAGCAGCGTTAGTGAGACCCAGTACTTC. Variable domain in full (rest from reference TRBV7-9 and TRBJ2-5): DTGVSQNPRHKITKRGQNVTFRCDPISEHNRLYWYRQTLGQGPEFLTYFQNEAQLEKSRLLSDRFSAERPKGSFSTLEIQRTEQGDSAMYLCASSVSETQYFGPGTRLLVL.

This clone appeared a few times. This CDR3 reads CASSPASGRAPEQFF. The CDR3 nucleotides are TGCGCCAGCAGCCCCGCTAGCGGGAGGGCCCCTGAGCAGTTCTTC. The chain uses TRBV5-1 and TRBJ2-1; TRBD2 aligns across 12 bases. The CDR3 length is 15 residues. The V gene end was trimmed by 4 bases and the J gene end by 9 bases; junction bases not matched to a gene: 8. Germline loops: CDR1 SGHRS, CDR2 YFSETQ.

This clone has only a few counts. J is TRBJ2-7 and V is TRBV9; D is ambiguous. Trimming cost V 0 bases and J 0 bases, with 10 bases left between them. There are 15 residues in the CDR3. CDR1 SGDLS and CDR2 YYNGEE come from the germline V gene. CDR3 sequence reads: CASSVGVGPSYEQYF. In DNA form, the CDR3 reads TGTGCCAGCAGCGTAGGTGTGGGCCCCTCCTACGAGCAGTACTTC.

CDR3 DNA: TGTGCCTGGAGTGTACGGGTAATCGACTATGGCTACACCTTC. Its protein product is CAWSVRVIDYGYTF. The V and J genes are TRBV30 and TRBJ1-2; D remains unclear. Germline V gene sequence: CDR1 GTSNPN, CDR2 SVGIG (reference sequence). CDR3 length: 14 amino acids. V was pared by 0 bases and J by 3 bases, with 11 bases between.

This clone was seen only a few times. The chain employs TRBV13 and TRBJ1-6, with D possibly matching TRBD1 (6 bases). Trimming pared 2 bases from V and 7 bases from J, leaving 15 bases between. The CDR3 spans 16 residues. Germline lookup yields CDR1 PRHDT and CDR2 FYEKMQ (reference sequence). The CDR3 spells CASSLNWDIENSPLHF. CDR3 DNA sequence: TGTGCCAGCAGCTTAAACTGGGACATCGAAAATTCACCCCTCCACTTT.

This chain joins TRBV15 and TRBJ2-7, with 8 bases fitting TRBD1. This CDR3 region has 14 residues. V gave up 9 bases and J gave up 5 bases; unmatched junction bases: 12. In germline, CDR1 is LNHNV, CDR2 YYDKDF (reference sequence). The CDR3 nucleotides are TGTGCCACGGTAAATCGGACAGGGTTTGACGAGCAGTACTTC. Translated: CATVNRTGFDEQYF.

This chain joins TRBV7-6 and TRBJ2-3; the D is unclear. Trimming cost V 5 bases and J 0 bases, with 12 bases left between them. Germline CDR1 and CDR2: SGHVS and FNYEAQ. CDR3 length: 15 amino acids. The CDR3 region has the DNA TGTGCCAGCAGCCAAGACACTATCAGCACAGATACGCAGTATTTT. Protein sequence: CASSQDTISTDTQYF. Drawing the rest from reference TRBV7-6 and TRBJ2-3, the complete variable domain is GAGVSQSPRYKVTKRGQDVALRCDPISGHVSLYWYRQALGQGPEFLTYFNYEAQQDKSGLPNDRFSAERPEGSISTLTIQRTEQRDSAMYRCASSQDTISTDTQYFGPGTRLTVL.